This paragraph covers one TCR beta chain sequence. Original data processing: How many nucleated cells were present was estimated from reference gene primer amplification. Clones were read by immunoSEQ multiplex PCR, and TCRdb kept only the in-frame ones, dropping some. That table is the source of V, J and clone size, and D and trimming were worked out from the DNA. Found here are tens of thousands of clones, roughly 86% of them singletons; the top ten hold more than 8%. The sample belongs to a study of blood T cell repertoires in COVID-19. Study-wide background: Samples taken during acute and convalescent COVID-19 were collected in the United States, Italy and Spain.

The CDR3 is 14 amino acids. Unmatched junction bases numbered 3, after V lost 6 bases and J lost 1 base. CDR1 WNHNN and CDR2 SYGVQD come from the germline V gene (reference sequence). Sequences were obtained from peripheral blood. The chain carries TRBV10-1 and TRBJ2-1; TRBD2 matches at 7 bases. The clonotype comes from an elderly woman with acute or convalescent COVID-19. The CDR3 spells CASRSGGSYNEQFF. CDR3 nucleotides: TGCGCCAGCAGGTCGGGAGGATCCTACAATGAGCAGTTCTTC.